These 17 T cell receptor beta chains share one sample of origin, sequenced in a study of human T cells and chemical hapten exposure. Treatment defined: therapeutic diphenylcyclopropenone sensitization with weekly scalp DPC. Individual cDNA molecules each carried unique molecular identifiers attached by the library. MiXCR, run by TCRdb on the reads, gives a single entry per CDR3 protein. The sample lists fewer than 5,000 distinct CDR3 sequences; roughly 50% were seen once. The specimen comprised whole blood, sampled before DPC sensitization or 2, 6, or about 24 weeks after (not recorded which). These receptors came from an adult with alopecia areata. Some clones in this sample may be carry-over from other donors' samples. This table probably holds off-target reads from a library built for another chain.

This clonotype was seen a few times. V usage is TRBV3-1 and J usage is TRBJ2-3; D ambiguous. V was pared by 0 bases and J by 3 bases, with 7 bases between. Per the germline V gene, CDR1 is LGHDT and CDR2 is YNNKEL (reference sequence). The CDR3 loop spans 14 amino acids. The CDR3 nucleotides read TGTGCCAGCAGCCAAGATAGCTCGACAGATACGCAGTATTTT. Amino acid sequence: CASSQDSSTDTQYF.

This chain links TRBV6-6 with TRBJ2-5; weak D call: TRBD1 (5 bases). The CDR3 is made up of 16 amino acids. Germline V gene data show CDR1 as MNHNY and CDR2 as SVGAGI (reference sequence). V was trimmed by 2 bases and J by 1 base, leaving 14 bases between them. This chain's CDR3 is CASSYRTAGSQETQYF. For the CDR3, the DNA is TGTGCCAGCAGTTACAGGACGGCAGGGTCCCAAGAGACCCAGTACTTC.

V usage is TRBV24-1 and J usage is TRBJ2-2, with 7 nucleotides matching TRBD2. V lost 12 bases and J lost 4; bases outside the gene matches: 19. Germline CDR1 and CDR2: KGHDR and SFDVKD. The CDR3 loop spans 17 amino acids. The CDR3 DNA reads TGTGCCGCTTCGCCTAGCGGTCTTACGAGGGGCACCGGGGAGCTGTTTTTT. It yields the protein CAASPSGLTRGTGELFF.

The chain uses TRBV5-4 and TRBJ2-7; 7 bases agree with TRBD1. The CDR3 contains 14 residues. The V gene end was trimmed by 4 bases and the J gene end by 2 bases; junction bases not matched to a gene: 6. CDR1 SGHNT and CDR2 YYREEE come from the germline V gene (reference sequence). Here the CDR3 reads CASSPGGNPYEQYF. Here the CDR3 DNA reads TGTGCCAGCAGCCCAGGGGGTAATCCCTACGAGCAGTACTTC. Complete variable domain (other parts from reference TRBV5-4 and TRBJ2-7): ETGVTQSPTHLIKTRGQQVTLRCSSQSGHNTVSWYQQALGQGPQFIFQYYREEENGRGNFPPRFSGLQFPNYSSELNVNALELDDSALYLCASSPGGNPYEQYFGPGTRLTVT.

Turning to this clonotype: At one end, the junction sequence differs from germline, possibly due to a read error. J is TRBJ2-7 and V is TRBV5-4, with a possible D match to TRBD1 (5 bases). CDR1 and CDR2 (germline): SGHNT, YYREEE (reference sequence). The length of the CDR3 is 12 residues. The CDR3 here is CASGLDSYEQYF. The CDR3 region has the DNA TGTGCCAGCGGCTTAGACAGCTACGAGCAGTACTTC.

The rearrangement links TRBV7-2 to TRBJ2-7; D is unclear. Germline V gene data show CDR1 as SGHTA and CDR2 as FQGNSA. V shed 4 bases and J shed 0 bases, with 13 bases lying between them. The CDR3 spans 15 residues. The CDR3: CASSSAGSYSYEQYF. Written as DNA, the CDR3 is TGTGCCAGCAGCTCAGCAGGCAGCTACTCCTACGAGCAGTACTTC.

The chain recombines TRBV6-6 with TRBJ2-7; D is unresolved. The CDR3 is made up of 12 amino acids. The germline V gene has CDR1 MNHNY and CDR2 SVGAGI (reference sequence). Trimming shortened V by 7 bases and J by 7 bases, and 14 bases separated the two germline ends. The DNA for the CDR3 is TGTGCCAGCAAAAAAGAGACATCGGAGCAGTACTTC. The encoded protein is CASKKETSEQYF.

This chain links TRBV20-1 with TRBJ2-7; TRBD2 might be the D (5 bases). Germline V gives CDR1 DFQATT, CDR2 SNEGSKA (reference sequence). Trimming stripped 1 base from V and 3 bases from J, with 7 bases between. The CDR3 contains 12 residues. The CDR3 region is CSARAGSYEQYF. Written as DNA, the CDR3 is TGCAGTGCTAGAGCGGGAAGCTACGAGCAGTACTTC.

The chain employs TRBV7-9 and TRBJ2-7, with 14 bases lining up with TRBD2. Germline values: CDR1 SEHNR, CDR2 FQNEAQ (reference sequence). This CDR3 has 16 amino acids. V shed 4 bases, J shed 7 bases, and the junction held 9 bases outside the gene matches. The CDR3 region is CASSSTGTSGRGEQYF. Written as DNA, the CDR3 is TGTGCCAGCAGCTCCACCGGGACTAGCGGGAGAGGGGAGCAGTACTTC.

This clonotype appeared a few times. CDR3 nucleotide sequence: TGTGCCAGCAGCGCCCCCGGGACTATATACGAGCAGTACTTC. Its protein product is CASSAPGTIYEQYF. This sequence joins TRBV7-2 and TRBJ2-7; 7 bases map to TRBD2. The V gene's germline CDR1 is SGHTA and CDR2 FQGNSA. V shed 5 bases, J shed 4 bases, and the junction held 8 bases outside the gene matches. CDR3 length: 14 residues.

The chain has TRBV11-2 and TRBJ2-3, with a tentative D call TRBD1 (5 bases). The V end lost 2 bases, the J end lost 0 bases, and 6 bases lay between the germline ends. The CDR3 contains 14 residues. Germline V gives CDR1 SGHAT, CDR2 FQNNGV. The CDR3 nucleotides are TGTGCCAGCAGCTTACAGGGTAGCACAGATACGCAGTATTTT. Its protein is CASSLQGSTDTQYF.

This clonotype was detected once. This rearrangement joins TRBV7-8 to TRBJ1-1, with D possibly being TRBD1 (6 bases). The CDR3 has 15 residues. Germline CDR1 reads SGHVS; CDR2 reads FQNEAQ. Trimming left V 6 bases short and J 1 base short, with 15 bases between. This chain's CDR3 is CASRRQQGSNTEAFF. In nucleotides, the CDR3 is TGTGCCAGCAGGAGACAACAGGGATCGAACACTGAAGCTTTCTTT.

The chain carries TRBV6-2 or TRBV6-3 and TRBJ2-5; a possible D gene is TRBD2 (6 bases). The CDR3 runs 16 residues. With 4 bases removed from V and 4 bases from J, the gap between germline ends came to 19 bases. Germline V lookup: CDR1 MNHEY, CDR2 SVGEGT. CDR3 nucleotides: TGTGCCAGCAGTTTACTAGCAGAAAGATCGCGAGAGACCCAGTACTTC. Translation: CASSLLAERSRETQYF.

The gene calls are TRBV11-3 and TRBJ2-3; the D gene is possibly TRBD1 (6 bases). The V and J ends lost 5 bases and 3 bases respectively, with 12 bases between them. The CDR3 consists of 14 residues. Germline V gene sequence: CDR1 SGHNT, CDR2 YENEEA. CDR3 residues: CASSPIGGTDTQYF. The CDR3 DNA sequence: TGTGCCAGCAGCCCCATAGGGGGAACAGATACGCAGTATTTT.

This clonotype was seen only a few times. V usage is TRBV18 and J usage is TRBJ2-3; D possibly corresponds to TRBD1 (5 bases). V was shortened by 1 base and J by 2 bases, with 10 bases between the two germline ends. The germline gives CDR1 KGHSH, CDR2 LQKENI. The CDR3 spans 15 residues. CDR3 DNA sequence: TGTGCCAGCTCACCACTAATACAGGTCACAGATACGCAGTATTTT. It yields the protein CASSPLIQVTDTQYF.

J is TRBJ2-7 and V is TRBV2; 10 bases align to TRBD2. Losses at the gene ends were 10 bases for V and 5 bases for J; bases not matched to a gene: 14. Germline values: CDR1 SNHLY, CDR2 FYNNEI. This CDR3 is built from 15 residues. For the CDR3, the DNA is TGTGCCACCCACGAATCAGTAGCGGGAGGAGACGAGCAGTACTTC. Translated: CATHESVAGGDEQYF.

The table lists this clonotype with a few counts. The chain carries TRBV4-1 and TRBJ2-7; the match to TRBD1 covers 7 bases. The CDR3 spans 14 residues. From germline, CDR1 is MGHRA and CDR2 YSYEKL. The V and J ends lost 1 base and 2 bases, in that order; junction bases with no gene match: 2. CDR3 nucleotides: TGCGCCAGCAGCCAAGGGACAGGCCCCTACGAGCAGTACTTC. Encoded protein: CASSQGTGPYEQYF.